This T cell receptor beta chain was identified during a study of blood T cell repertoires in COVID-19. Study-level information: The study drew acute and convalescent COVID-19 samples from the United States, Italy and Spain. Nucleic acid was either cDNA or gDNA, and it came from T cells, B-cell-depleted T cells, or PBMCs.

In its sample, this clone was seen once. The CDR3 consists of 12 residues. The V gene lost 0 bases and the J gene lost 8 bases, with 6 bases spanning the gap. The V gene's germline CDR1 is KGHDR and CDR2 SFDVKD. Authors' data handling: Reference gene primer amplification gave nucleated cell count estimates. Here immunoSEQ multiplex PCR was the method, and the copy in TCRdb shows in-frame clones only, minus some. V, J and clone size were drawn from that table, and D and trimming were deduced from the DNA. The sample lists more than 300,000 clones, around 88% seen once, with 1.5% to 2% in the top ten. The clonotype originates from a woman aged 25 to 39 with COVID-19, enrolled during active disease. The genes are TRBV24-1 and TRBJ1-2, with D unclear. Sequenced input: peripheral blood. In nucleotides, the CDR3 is TGTGCCACCAGTGATTTGGGGCACGGCTACACCTTC. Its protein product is CATSDLGHGYTF.